The rows below give T cell receptor beta chains drawn from one sample of a study of T cell responses to AZD1222 COVID-19 vaccine. The method was immunoSEQ multiplex PCR; TCRdb's version includes in-frame clones alone and lacks a portion of them. Among about 150,000 clones listed, approximately 83% were seen once. Material: peripheral blood, obtained on day 0 of AZD1222 vaccination. These receptors all come from an adult in good health. CDR3s leave out the opening cysteine and the closing phenylalanine or tryptophan. Fields, in order: V gene, J gene, CDR3 protein.

TRBV4-1	TRBJ1-2	ASSLFQESPNYGYT
TRBV9	TRBJ2-5	ASSVDHASQETQY
TRBV27	TRBJ1-4	ASSVTGGGEKLF
TRBV29-1	TRBJ2-7	SVEEGGVGDWQY
TRBV30	TRBJ1-2	AWSDRVGLNNYGYT
TRBV4-1	TRBJ1-5	ASSQGAALSPNQPQH
TRBV6-4	TRBJ1-1	ASSLNGEGTEAF
TRBV7-2	TRBJ1-5	ASSLEGQGNQPQH
TRBV12-5	TRBJ2-1	ASGLSPPANEQF
TRBV29-1	TRBJ2-3	SVDLAGGGDTQY
TRBV11-3	TRBJ1-3	ASSLDRSSGNTIY
TRBV19	TRBJ1-1	ASRGQGQSTEAF
TRBV28	TRBJ1-3	ASSPTGSKGDTIY
TRBV19	TRBJ1-2	ASRQGAGYGYT
TRBV2	TRBJ1-2	ASSEALREYGYT
TRBV5-8	TRBJ1-2	ASRTGRGYGYT
TRBV6-6	TRBJ1-5	ASSYLGRDSNQPQH
TRBV27	TRBJ2-7	ASSYYSGSSYEQY
TRBV2	TRBJ1-5	ASSAESGHQPQH
TRBV25-1	TRBJ2-7	ASSGLPRGGSYEQY
TRBV18	TRBJ2-1	ASSLGLNNEQF
TRBV3-1/TRBV3-2	TRBJ1-3	ASSEGGGNTIY
TRBV5-4	TRBJ2-7	ASSLGTGPSYEQY
TRBV4-2	TRBJ2-7	ASSQATGDRYEQY
TRBV10-2	TRBJ2-1	ASSESKTYNEQF
TRBV5-5	TRBJ1-1	ASITTGGAEAF
TRBV11-2	TRBJ2-3	ASSGRGGGSAGNTQY
TRBV7-2	TRBJ2-1	ASSVFAGGGNEQF
TRBV7-9	TRBJ1-5	ASSPRGGQPQH
TRBV9	TRBJ1-2	ASSGETPGNYGYT
TRBV18	TRBJ2-3	ASSPIQDTLAGGGDTQY
TRBV4-2	TRBJ1-2	ASSPGTGLDGYT
TRBV27	TRBJ2-1	ASSITPPEQGGEQF
TRBV27	TRBJ2-7	ASSLGWGLDEQY
TRBV5-5	TRBJ2-5	ASSLGAFQETQY
TRBV6-6	TRBJ1-1	ASSYSNRLNTEAF
TRBV27	TRBJ1-5	ASSPGDRGNQPQH
TRBV5-1	TRBJ2-3	ASSLEAWGTDTQY
TRBV5-6	TRBJ2-3	ASSFFGTSLTDTQY
TRBV3-1/TRBV3-2	TRBJ2-1	ASSQAGGLAGVNEQF
TRBV5-1	TRBJ2-7	ASSFGSSGDEQY
TRBV18	TRBJ1-6	ASSPRTGEGANSPLH
TRBV18	TRBJ2-7	ASSLTSVEQY
TRBV5-6	TRBJ2-2	ASSPIGTLNTGELF
TRBV20-1	TRBJ1-2	SASDNRGYT
TRBV3-1/TRBV3-2	TRBJ1-5	ASSQDQGLNQPQH
TRBV27	TRBJ2-1	ASSSHLVGSWAYNEQF
TRBV12-3/TRBV12-4	TRBJ1-2	ASNPQGPSGYT
TRBV5-6	TRBJ2-1	ASSSFGDTGNNEQF